The 29 T cell receptor beta chains reported below all come from one sample, sequenced in a study of control samples from healthy donors and cancer patients. Using immunoSEQ multiplex PCR, the repertoire was profiled, and TCRdb retains in-frame clones only, with some absent. The table shows fewer than 150,000 clones, with approximately 90% occurring only once. Sequences were obtained from blood. These receptors came from a young man in good health.

The chain couples TRBV27 to TRBJ1-4; D call uncertain. The CDR3 has 15 amino acids. Germline V gene lookup returns CDR1 MNHEY and CDR2 SMNVEV (reference sequence). Trimming cost V 0 bases and J 0 bases, with 5 bases left between them. CDR3 sequence: CASSLSWATNEKLFF. CDR3 DNA sequence: TGTGCCAGCAGTTTATCATGGGCAACTAATGAAAAACTGTTTTTT.

V is TRBV4-1 and J is TRBJ2-7; 7 nucleotides agree with TRBD1. After removal of 0 bases from V and 6 bases from J, the junction contained 8 bases not matched to a gene. The CDR3 contains 15 residues. CDR1 is MGHRA, CDR2 YSYEKL, per germline. CDR3 sequence: CASSQETGEWCEQYF. The CDR3 nucleotides read TGCGCCAGCAGCCAAGAAACAGGGGAATGGTGCGAGCAGTACTTC.

This rearrangement joins TRBV9 to TRBJ2-5; D remains unclear. The length of the CDR3 is 15 residues. Germline CDR1 reads SGDLS; CDR2 reads YYNGEE. V was cut by 2 bases and J by 1 base, with 12 bases left in between. CDR3 sequence (DNA): TGTGCCAGCAGCGTTAGTGCTCCCTCCCAAGAGACCCAGTACTTC. It encodes CASSVSAPSQETQYF.

V is TRBV19 and J is TRBJ2-1; the D is unclear. The germline gives CDR1 LNHDA, CDR2 SQIVND (reference sequence). V shed 2 bases and J shed 0 bases, with 8 bases lying between them. CDR3 length equals 15 residues. CDR3 in amino acids: CASSIRASSYNEQFF. The CDR3 bases are TGTGCCAGTAGTATACGGGCTAGCTCCTACAATGAGCAGTTCTTC.

The V call is TRBV29-1, the J call TRBJ2-7, with 10 bases identical to TRBD1. V trimming: 5 bases; J trimming: 7 bases; junction bases outside the gene matches: 17. The CDR3 consists of 16 residues. The germline gives CDR1 SQVTM, CDR2 ANQGSEA. CDR3 coding DNA: TGCAGCGTTCCCGTACCGGGACAGGGGTCCCCTAGGGAGCAGTACTTC. Its protein product is CSVPVPGQGSPREQYF.

The rearrangement uses TRBV10-1 and TRBJ2-7, with D perhaps matching TRBD1 (6 bases). Germline values: CDR1 WNHNN, CDR2 SYGVQD (reference sequence). CDR3 length equals 13 residues. Trimming cost V 4 bases and J 0 bases, with 7 bases left between them. CDR3 in amino acids: CASSGQASYEQYF. The CDR3 coding sequence is TGCGCCAGCAGTGGACAGGCCTCCTACGAGCAGTACTTC.

The chain links TRBV7-2 to TRBJ2-3, with D uncertain. CDR1 and CDR2 from the germline V gene are SGHTA and FQGNSA. The CDR3 totals 14 residues. V was trimmed by 4 bases and J by 3 bases, leaving 11 bases between them. In DNA, the CDR3 is TGTGCCAGCAGCTCCTACTTTGGGACAGATACGCAGTATTTT. It yields the protein CASSSYFGTDTQYF.

This rearrangement joins TRBV4-2 to TRBJ2-3; 9 positions agree with TRBD1. The ends lost 0 bases at V and 5 bases at J; junction bases unmatched: 3. There are 15 residues in the CDR3. The V gene's germline CDR1 is LGHNA and CDR2 YNFKEQ. The DNA of the CDR3 is TGTGCCAGCAGCCAAGAAGGGGGACAGGGAGATACGCAGTATTTT. Its translation: CASSQEGGQGDTQYF.

The chain combines TRBV11-2 with TRBJ2-7; D call uncertain. Germline CDR1 and CDR2: SGHAT and FQNNGV. The CDR3 is 12 residues long. Between the trimmed V and J ends, which lost 5 bases and 4 bases, there was a span of 9 bases. CDR3 sequence reads: CASSRLSYEQYF. CDR3 coding DNA: TGTGCCAGCAGCCGCCTGAGTTACGAGCAGTACTTC.

The chain carries TRBV19 and TRBJ2-1; no firm D call. This CDR3 spans 14 amino acids. Germline values: CDR1 LNHDA, CDR2 SQIVND (reference sequence). V was shortened by 4 bases and J by 8 bases, with 15 bases between the two germline ends. The CDR3 loop is CASSSLDLSYEQFF. The CDR3 nucleotides read TGTGCCAGTAGTAGCCTAGACCTTTCGTATGAGCAGTTCTTC.

The sample holds one count of this clone. The CDR3 nucleotides are TGTGCCAGTAGTATGGGTCCTCCGGGTGGCTACACCTTC. Protein product: CASSMGPPGGYTF. The V call is TRBV19, the J call TRBJ1-2, with unresolved D. Germline V gene lookup returns CDR1 LNHDA and CDR2 SQIVND (reference sequence). Trimming pared 3 bases from V and 7 bases from J, leaving 12 bases between. The CDR3 runs 13 residues.

This clone was counted once. This chain uses TRBV5-1 with TRBJ1-1, with 10 nucleotides matching TRBD1. J lost 6 bases, V lost 4 bases, and 6 bases had no gene match. The CDR3 is 14 amino acids. Germline CDR1 SGHRS, CDR2 YFSETQ. This CDR3 is CASSGGTGAPEAFF. DNA of the CDR3: TGCGCCAGCAGCGGGGGGACAGGGGCTCCTGAAGCTTTCTTT.

This clone was seen more than once but under ten times. V is TRBV12-3 or TRBV12-4 and J is TRBJ1-2; 7 positions agree with TRBD1. V lost 5 bases, J lost 6 bases, and 6 bases stayed unmatched. The CDR3 is made up of 13 amino acids. In nucleotides, the CDR3 is TGTGCCAGCAGTGACAGGGCAGGGGATGGCTACACCTTC. Its translation is CASSDRAGDGYTF.

The chain recombines TRBV6-1 with TRBJ2-7; maybe TRBD1 (7 bases). Looked up from germline, CDR1 is MNHNS and CDR2 is SASEGT. The CDR3 spans 18 residues. V lost 4 bases, J lost 0 bases, and 22 bases lay in between. CDR3 DNA sequence: TGTGCCAGCAGTGCCACCCTTCGGGGGACAGAGAGCTCCTACGAGCAGTACTTC. This sequence encodes CASSATLRGTESSYEQYF.

V is TRBV5-1 and J is TRBJ2-5; D is ambiguous. V was trimmed by 1 base and J by 4 bases, leaving 11 bases between them. The germline V gene encodes CDR1 SGHRS and CDR2 YFSETQ. The CDR3 has 14 residues. CDR3 in amino acids: CASSLNPSAETQYF. Here the CDR3 DNA reads TGCGCCAGCAGCTTGAACCCCTCGGCAGAGACCCAGTACTTC.

The chain employs TRBV18 and TRBJ1-3; D ambiguous. The V gene's germline CDR1 is KGHSH and CDR2 LQKENI. Trimming stripped 4 bases from V and 3 bases from J, with 13 bases between. The CDR3 runs 15 residues. The CDR3 region has the DNA TGTGCCAGCTCACTTTCCCCCTTTGTTGGAAACACCATATATTTT. Translated, it gives CASSLSPFVGNTIYF.

This sequence joins TRBV7-2 and TRBJ2-5; TRBD1 matches at 8 bases. The CDR3 totals 12 residues. Germline V gene data show CDR1 as SGHTA and CDR2 as FQGNSA. V was pared by 5 bases and J by 5 bases, with 1 base of the junction left unmatched. In DNA, the CDR3 is TGTGCCAGCAGCCACAGGGGGGAGACCCAGTACTTC. Protein product: CASSHRGETQYF. The complete variable domain, with remaining parts taken from reference TRBV7-2 and TRBJ2-5, reads GAGVSQSPSNKVTEKGKDVELRCDPISGHTALYWYRQSLGQGLEFLIYFQGNSAPDKSGLPSDRFSAERTGGSVSTLTIQRTQQEDSAVYLCASSHRGETQYFGPGTRLLVL.

This chain connects TRBV12-5 to TRBJ1-1; D call uncertain. This CDR3 comprises 16 residues. Trimming took 0 bases from V and 6 from J, leaving 17 bases between them. Germline CDR1 reads LGHNT; CDR2 reads FRNRAP. As DNA, the CDR3 is TGTGCTAGTGGTTTGGTAGTTTGGGGTCGAAGCGCTGAAGCTTTCTTT. As protein: CASGLVVWGRSAEAFF.

The CDR3 sequence: CASSPRLVAGGTEAFF. The CDR3 coding sequence is TGTGCCAGCTCACCACGTCTAGTCGCGGGGGGCACTGAAGCTTTCTTT. J is TRBJ1-1 and V is TRBV18, with D possibly matching TRBD1 (5 bases). The germline CDR1 and CDR2 sequences are KGHSH and LQKENI. Trimming took 1 base from V and 4 from J, leaving 16 bases between them. This CDR3 region has 16 residues.

The gene calls are TRBV6-6 and TRBJ1-6; D is possibly TRBD1 (5 bases). This CDR3 spans 16 amino acids. V lost 8 bases to trimming and J lost 8 bases, with 22 bases between them. CDR1 MNHNY and CDR2 SVGAGI come from the germline V gene (reference sequence). In nucleotides, the CDR3 is TGTGCCAGCCGTTTGGGGGTTTCGGTTTTTGATTCACCCCTCCACTTT. Protein product: CASRLGVSVFDSPLHF.

This chain uses TRBV19 with TRBJ2-5; no firm D call. The CDR3 extends over 11 amino acids. From germline, CDR1 is LNHDA and CDR2 SQIVND (reference sequence). Between the trimmed V and J ends, which lost 3 bases and 2 bases, there was a span of 1 base. CDR3 residues: CASSMQETQYF. For the CDR3, the DNA is TGTGCCAGTAGTATGCAAGAGACCCAGTACTTC.

The V and J genes are TRBV6-5 and TRBJ2-7; 11 nucleotides agree with TRBD2. The CDR3 sequence is 15 residues long. V was pared by 6 bases and J by 2 bases, with 6 bases of the junction left unmatched. Germline CDR1 MNHEY, CDR2 SVGAGI. The CDR3 region is CASRLTSGGTYEQYF. In nucleotides, the CDR3 is TGTGCCAGCAGGCTTACTAGCGGGGGAACCTACGAGCAGTACTTC.

V usage is TRBV5-4 and J usage is TRBJ2-1, with TRBD1 identical over 7 bases. CDR1 is SGHNT, CDR2 YYREEE, per germline (reference sequence). J was trimmed by 3 bases and V by 4 bases; bases with no gene match: 7. The CDR3 has 15 residues. Here the CDR3 DNA reads TGTGCCAGCAGCCCGAGACAGGGTGGCTACAATGAGCAGTTCTTC. This encodes CASSPRQGGYNEQFF.

This chain joins TRBV9 and TRBJ2-3; D is undetermined. Trimming pared 3 bases from V and 5 bases from J, leaving 10 bases between. Germline loops: CDR1 SGDLS, CDR2 YYNGEE. This CDR3 has 13 residues. CDR3 sequence: CASSAGWGDTQYF. CDR3 in DNA: TGTGCCAGCAGCGCCGGATGGGGAGATACGCAGTATTTT.

This chain links TRBV7-2 with TRBJ1-4; no reliable D call. In germline, CDR1 is SGHTA, CDR2 FQGNSA. V shed 6 bases and J shed 11 bases, with 10 bases lying between them. This CDR3 spans 11 amino acids. The DNA for the CDR3 is TGTGCCAGCAGTCGGGATGGGAAACTGTTTTTT. Translating it yields CASSRDGKLFF. The entire variable domain, with the rest obtained from reference TRBV7-2 and TRBJ1-4, is as follows: GAGVSQSPSNKVTEKGKDVELRCDPISGHTALYWYRQSLGQGLEFLIYFQGNSAPDKSGLPSDRFSAERTGGSVSTLTIQRTQQEDSAVYLCASSRDGKLFFGSGTQLSVL.

The gene calls are TRBV5-8 and TRBJ2-3; perhaps TRBD1 as D (6 bases). The CDR3 spans 14 residues. Deletions cut 3 bases from V and 3 bases from J, with 11 bases between. CDR1 is SGHTS, CDR2 YDEGEE, per germline. The CDR3 DNA is TGTGCCAGCAGCTACAGGGTTCGGACAGATACGCAGTATTTT. Protein sequence: CASSYRVRTDTQYF.

This chain connects TRBV11-2 to TRBJ1-6; D may be TRBD1 (6 bases). Deletions cut 5 bases from V and 8 bases from J, with 13 bases between. The CDR3 runs 14 residues. Germline-derived CDR1 and CDR2 are SGHAT and FQNNGV. The CDR3 sequence is CASSARTVHSPLHF. CDR3 DNA: TGTGCCAGCAGCGCCAGGACAGTCCATTCACCCCTCCACTTT.

The V and J genes are TRBV5-1 and TRBJ2-3, with D uncertain. CDR3 length equals 12 residues. CDR1 is SGHRS and CDR2 is YFSETQ in the germline V gene. The V gene lost 1 base and the J gene lost 3 bases, with 3 bases spanning the gap. As DNA, the CDR3 is TGCGCCAGCAGCTTGCTGACAGATACGCAGTATTTT. Amino acids: CASSLLTDTQYF.

This chain joins TRBV2 and TRBJ1-1; D gene uncertain. The V and J ends lost 1 base and 1 base respectively, with 10 bases between them. The CDR3 runs 15 residues. The germline V gene has CDR1 SNHLY and CDR2 FYNNEI. CDR3 protein: CASSEVGTSNTEAFF. Written as DNA, the CDR3 is TGTGCCAGCAGTGAAGTCGGCACTTCGAACACTGAAGCTTTCTTT.